The clone carrying this T cell receptor (beta chain) rates as medium-sized (0.01 to 0.1%). Its target is unknown. Uncontrolled infection, other autoimmune disease, pregnancy or lactation led to exclusion. The data were obtained in a study of T cells in Graves' hyperthyroidism and ophthalmopathy. The study's findings and limits: Onset of ophthalmopathy came a median approximately 6.5 months after the model predicted it. Researchers report that a 13 V-J model separated ophthalmopathy from stable hyperthyroidism.

The source material, RNA transcripts, was used to amplify TCR beta CDR3 regions. With the HTBI primer set, the TCR CDR3 went through a first round of RT-PCR. TCRdb analysed the multiplex PCR reads with MiXCR anew, one entry per CDR3 protein. The table records approximately 25,000 distinct CDR3 sequences, under 55% of them present only once. The clonotype originates from a woman in her 30s with Graves' hyperthyroidism. Sequencing was done on a sample of blood.

Here the CDR3 DNA reads TGTGCCAGCAGTCCCGACAGGGACAATCAGCCCCAGCATTTT. It specifies CASSPDRDNQPQHF. The chain uses TRBV2 and TRBJ1-5; 7 bases match TRBD1. V shed 5 bases and J 3 bases; nucleotides not matched to a gene: 4. Germline V gives CDR1 SNHLY, CDR2 FYNNEI. The length of the CDR3 is 14 residues.